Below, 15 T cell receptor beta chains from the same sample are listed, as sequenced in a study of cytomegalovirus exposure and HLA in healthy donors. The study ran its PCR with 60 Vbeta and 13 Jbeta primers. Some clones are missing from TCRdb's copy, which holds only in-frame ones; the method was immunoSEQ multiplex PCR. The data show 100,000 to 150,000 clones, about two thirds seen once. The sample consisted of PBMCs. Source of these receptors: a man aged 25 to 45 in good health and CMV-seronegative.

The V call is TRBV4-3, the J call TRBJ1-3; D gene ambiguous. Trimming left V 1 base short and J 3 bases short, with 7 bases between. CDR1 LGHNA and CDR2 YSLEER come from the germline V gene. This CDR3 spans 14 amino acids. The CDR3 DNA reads TGCGCCAGCAGCCAAGCCAGCGGTGGAAACACCATATATTTT. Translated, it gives CASSQASGGNTIYF.

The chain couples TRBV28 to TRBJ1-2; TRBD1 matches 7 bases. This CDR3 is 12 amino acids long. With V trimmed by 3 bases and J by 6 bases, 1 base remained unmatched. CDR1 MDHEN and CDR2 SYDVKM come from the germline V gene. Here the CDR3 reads CASSLTGHGYTF. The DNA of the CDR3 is TGTGCCAGCAGTTTGACAGGGCATGGCTACACCTTC.

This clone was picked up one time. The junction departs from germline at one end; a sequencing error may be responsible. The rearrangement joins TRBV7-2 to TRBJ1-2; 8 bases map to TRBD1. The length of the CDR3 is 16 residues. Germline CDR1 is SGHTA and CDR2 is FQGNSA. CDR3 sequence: CASSLDLDRATYGCTF. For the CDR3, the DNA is TGTGCCAGCAGCTTAGACCTGGACAGGGCCACCTATGGCTGCACCTTC.

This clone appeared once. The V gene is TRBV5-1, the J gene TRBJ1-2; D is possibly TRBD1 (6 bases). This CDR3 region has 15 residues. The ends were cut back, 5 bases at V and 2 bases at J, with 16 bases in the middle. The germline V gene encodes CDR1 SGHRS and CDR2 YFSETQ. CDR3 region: CASSYQGTSNYGYTF. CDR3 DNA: TGCGCCAGCAGTTACCAGGGGACATCAAACTATGGCTACACCTTC.

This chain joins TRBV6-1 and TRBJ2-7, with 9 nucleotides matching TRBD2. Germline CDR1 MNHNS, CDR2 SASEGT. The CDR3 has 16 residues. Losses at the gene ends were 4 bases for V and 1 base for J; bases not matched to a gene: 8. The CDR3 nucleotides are TGTGCCAGCAGTGGGGCGGGCGGGGGGGGATCCTACGAGCAGTACTTC. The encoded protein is CASSGAGGGGSYEQYF.

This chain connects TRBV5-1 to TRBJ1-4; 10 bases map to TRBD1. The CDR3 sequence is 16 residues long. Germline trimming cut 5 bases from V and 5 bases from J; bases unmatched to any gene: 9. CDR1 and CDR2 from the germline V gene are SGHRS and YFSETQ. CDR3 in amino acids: CASSSGTGALNEKLFF. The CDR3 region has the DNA TGCGCCAGCAGTTCCGGGACAGGGGCCTTAAATGAAAAACTGTTTTTT.

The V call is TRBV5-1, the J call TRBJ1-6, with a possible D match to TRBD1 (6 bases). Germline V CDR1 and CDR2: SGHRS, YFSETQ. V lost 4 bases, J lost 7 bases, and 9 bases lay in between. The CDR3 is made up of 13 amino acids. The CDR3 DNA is TGCGCCAGCAGCCCGGACAGCAATTCACCCCTCCACTTT. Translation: CASSPDSNSPLHF.

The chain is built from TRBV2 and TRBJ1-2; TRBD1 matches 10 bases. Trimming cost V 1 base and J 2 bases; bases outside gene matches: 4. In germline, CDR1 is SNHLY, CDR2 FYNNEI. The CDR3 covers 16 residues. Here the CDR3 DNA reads TGTGCCAGCAGTGAAGAATTGACAGGGGGCAACTATGGCTACACCTTC. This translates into CASSEELTGGNYGYTF.

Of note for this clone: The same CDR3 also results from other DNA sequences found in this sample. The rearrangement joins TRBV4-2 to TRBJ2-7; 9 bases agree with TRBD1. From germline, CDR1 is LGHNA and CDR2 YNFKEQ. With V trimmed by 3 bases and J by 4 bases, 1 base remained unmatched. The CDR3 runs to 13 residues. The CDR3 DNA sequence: TGTGCCAGCAGCCAGACAGGGGGATACGAGCAGTACTTC. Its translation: CASSQTGGYEQYF.

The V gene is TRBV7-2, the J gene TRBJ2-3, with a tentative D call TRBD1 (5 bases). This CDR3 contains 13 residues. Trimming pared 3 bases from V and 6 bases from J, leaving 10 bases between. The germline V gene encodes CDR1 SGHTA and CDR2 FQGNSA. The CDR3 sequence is CASSFSGADTQYF. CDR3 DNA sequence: TGTGCCAGCAGCTTTTCTGGGGCTGATACGCAGTATTTT.

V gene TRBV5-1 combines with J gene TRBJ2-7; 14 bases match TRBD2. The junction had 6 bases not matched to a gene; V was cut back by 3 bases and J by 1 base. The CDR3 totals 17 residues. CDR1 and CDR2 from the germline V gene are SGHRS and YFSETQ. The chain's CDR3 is CASSWTSGGTKSYEQYF. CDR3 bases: TGCGCCAGCAGCTGGACTAGCGGGGGGACCAAGTCCTACGAGCAGTACTTC.

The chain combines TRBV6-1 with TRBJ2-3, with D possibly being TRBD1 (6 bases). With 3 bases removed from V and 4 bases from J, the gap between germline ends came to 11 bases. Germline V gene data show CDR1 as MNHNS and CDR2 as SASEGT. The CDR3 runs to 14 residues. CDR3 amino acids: CASSDQGWSDTQYF. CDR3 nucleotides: TGTGCCAGCAGTGATCAGGGGTGGTCAGATACGCAGTATTTT.

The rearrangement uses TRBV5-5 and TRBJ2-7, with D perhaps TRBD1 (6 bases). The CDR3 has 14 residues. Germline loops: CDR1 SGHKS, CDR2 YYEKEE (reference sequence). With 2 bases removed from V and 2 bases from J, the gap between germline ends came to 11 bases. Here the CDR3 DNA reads TGTGCCAGCAGCTTCTCCAGGGGCACCTACGAGCAGTACTTC. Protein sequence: CASSFSRGTYEQYF. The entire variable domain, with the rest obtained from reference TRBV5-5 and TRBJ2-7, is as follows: DAGVTQSPTHLIKTRGQQVTLRCSPISGHKSVSWYQQVLGQGPQFIFQYYEKEERGRGNFPDRFSARQFPNYSSELNVNALLLGDSALYLCASSFSRGTYEQYFGPGTRLTVT.

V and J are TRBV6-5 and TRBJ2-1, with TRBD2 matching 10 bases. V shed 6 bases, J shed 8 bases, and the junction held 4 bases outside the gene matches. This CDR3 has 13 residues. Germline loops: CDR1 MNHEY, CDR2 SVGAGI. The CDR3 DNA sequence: TGTGCCAGCAGCGAAGGACTAGCGGATGAGCAGTTCTTC. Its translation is CASSEGLADEQFF.

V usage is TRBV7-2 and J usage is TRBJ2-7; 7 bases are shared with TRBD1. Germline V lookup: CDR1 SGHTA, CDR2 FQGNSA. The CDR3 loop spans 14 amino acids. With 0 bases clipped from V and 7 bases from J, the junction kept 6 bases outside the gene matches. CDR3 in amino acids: CASSLAHRGGEQYF. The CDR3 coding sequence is TGTGCCAGCAGCTTAGCGCACAGGGGTGGTGAGCAGTACTTC.